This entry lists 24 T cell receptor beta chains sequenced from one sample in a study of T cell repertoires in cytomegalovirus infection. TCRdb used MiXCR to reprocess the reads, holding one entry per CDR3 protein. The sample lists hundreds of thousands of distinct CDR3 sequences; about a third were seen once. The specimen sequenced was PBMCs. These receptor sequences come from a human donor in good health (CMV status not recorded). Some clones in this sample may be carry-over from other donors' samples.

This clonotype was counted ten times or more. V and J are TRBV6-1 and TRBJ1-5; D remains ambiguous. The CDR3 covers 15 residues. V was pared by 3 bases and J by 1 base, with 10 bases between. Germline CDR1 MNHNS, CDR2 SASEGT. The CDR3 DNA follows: TGTGCCAGCAGTGATAGGGAGGCGAGCAATCAGCCCCAGCATTTT. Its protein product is CASSDREASNQPQHF.

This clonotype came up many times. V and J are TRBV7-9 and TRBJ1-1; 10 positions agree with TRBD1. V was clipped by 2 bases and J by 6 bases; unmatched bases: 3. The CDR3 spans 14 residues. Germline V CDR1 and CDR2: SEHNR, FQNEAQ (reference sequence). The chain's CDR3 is CASSLRGQGPEAFF. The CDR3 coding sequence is TGTGCCAGCAGCTTAAGGGGACAGGGGCCTGAAGCTTTCTTT. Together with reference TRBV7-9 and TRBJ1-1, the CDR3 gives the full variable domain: DTGVSQNPRHKITKRGQNVTFRCDPISEHNRLYWYRQTLGQGPEFLTYFQNEAQLEKSRLLSDRFSAERPKGSFSTLEIQRTEQGDSAMYLCASSLRGQGPEAFFGQGTRLTVV.

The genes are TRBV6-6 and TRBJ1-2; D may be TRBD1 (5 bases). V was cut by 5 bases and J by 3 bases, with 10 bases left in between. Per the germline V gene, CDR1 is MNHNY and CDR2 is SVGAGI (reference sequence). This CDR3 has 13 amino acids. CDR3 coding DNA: TGTGCCAGCAGTCACGGGGCCGACTATGGCTACACCTTC. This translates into CASSHGADYGYTF.

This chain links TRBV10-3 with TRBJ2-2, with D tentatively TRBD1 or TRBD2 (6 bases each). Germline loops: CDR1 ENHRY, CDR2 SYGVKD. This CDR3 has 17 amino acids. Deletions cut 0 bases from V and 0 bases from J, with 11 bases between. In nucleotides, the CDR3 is TGTGCCATCAGTGAGTCGTGGGGGGCCGCGAACACCGGGGAGCTGTTTTTT. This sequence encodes CAISESWGAANTGELFF.

The CDR3 DNA reads TGTGCCAGCAGCCCATTAGCGTGGTCGGGGGGCCCCTCCTACGAGCAGTACTTC. Translation gives CASSPLAWSGGPSYEQYF. The genes are TRBV7-4 and TRBJ2-7; TRBD2 might be the D (7 bases). This CDR3 is 18 amino acids long. Germline CDR1 and CDR2: SGHVT and SQSDAQ. Trimming pared 5 bases from V and 0 bases from J, leaving 23 bases between.

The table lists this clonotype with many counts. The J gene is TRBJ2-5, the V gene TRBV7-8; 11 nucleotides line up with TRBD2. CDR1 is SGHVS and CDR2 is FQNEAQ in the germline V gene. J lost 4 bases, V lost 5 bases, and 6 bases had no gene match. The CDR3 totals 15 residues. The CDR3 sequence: CASSVIAGGIETQYF. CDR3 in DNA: TGTGCCAGCAGCGTTATAGCGGGGGGGATAGAGACCCAGTACTTC.

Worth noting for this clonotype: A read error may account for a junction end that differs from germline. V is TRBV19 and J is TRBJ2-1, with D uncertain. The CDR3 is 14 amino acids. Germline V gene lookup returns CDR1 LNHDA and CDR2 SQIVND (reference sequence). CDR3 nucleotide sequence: TGTGCCAGTACATACACGAGCTCCTACAATGAGCAGTTATTC. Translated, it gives CASTYTSSYNEQLF.

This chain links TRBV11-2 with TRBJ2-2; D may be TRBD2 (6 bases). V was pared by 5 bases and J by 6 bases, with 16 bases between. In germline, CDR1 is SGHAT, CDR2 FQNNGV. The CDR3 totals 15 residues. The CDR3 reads CASSQEGPDAGELFF. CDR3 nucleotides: TGTGCCAGCAGCCAGGAGGGACCCGACGCCGGGGAGCTGTTTTTT.

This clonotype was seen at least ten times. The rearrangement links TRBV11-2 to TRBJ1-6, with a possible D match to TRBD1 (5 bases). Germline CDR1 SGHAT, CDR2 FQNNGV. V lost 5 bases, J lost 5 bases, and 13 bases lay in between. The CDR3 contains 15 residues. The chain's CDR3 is CASSPRGPNNSPLHF. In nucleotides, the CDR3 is TGTGCCAGCAGCCCGCGGGGCCCAAATAATTCACCCCTCCACTTT.

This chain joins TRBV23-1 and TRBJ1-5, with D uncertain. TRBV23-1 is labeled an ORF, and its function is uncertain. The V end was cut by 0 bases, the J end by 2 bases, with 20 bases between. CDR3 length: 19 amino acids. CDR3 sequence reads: CASSQSPGENGIGNQPQHF. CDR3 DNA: TGCGCCAGCAGTCAATCGCCCGGAGAGAATGGGATTGGCAATCAGCCCCAGCATTTT.

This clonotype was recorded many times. The DNA of the CDR3 is TGTGCCAGCATTCTTCGAGGGACAGGCCGGGGTGGCTACACCTTC. This translates into CASILRGTGRGGYTF. The chain links TRBV12-3 or TRBV12-4 to TRBJ1-2, with 8 bases identical to TRBD1. The CDR3 extends over 15 amino acids. Unmatched junction bases numbered 14, after V lost 7 bases and J lost 7 bases.

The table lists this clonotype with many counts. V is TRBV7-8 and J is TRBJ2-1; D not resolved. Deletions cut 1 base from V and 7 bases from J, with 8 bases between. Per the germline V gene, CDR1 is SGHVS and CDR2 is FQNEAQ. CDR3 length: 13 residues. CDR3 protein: CASSLVIGNEQFF. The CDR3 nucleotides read TGTGCCAGCAGCTTAGTAATAGGAAATGAGCAGTTCTTC.

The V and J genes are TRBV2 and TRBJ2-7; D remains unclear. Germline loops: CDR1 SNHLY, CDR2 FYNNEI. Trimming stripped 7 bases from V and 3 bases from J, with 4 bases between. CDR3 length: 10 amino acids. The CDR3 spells CASKGYEQYF. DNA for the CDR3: TGTGCCAGCAAGGGCTACGAGCAGTACTTC. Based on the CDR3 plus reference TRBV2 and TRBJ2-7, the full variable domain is EPEVTQTPSHQVTQMGQEVILRCVPISNHLYFYWYRQILGQKVEFLVSFYNNEISEKSEIFDDQFSVERPDGSNFTLKIRSTKLEDSAMYFCASKGYEQYFGPGTRLTVT.

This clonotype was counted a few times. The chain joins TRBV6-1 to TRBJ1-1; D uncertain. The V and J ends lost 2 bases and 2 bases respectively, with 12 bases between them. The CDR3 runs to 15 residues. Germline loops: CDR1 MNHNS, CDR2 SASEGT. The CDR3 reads CASSEMPLGNTEAFF. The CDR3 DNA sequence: TGTGCCAGCAGTGAAATGCCCCTGGGAAACACTGAAGCTTTCTTT.

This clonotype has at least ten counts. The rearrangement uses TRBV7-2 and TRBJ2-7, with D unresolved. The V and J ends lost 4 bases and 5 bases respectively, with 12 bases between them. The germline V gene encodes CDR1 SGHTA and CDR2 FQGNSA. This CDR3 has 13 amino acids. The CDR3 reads CASSSYRDHEQYF. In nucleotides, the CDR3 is TGTGCCAGCAGCTCCTACCGTGATCACGAGCAGTACTTC.

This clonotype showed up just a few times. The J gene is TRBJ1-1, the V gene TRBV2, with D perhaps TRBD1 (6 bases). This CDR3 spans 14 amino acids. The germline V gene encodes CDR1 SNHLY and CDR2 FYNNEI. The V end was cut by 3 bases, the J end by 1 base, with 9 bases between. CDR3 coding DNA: TGTGCCAGCAGTGAGGGGACACCGAACACTGAAGCTTTCTTT. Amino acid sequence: CASSEGTPNTEAFF. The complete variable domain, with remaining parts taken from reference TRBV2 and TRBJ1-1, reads EPEVTQTPSHQVTQMGQEVILRCVPISNHLYFYWYRQILGQKVEFLVSFYNNEISEKSEIFDDQFSVERPDGSNFTLKIRSTKLEDSAMYFCASSEGTPNTEAFFGQGTRLTVV.

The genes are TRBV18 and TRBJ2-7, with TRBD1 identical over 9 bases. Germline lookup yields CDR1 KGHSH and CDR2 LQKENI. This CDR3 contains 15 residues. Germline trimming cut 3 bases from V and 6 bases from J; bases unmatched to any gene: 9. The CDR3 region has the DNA TGTGCCAGCTCACCTTCCGGGACAGGGCTGGCCGAGCAGTACTTC. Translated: CASSPSGTGLAEQYF.

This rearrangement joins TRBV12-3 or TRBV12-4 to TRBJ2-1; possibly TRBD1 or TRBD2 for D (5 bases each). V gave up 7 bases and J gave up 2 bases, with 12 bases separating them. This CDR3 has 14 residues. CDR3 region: CASNNRGTYNEQFF. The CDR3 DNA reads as TGTGCCAGCAATAACCGGGGCACCTACAATGAGCAGTTCTTC.

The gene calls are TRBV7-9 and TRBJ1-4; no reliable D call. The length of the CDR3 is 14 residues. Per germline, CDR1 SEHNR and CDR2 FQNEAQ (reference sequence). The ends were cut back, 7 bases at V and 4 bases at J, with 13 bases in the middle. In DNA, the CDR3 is TGTGCCAGCACCTTCAGCAGTATTAATGAAAAACTGTTTTTT. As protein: CASTFSSINEKLFF.

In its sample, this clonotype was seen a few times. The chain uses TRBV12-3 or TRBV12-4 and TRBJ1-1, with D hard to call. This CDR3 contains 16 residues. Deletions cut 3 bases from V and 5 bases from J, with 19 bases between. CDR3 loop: CASSFSPGIRVTEAFF. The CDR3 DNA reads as TGTGCCAGCAGTTTTTCCCCAGGTATTCGCGTGACTGAAGCTTTCTTT.

The DNA for the CDR3 is TGTGCCAGCAGCTTGCTTAGCGGGTACGCAGATACGCAGTATTTT. Translation: CASSLLSGYADTQYF. The rearrangement joins TRBV7-9 to TRBJ2-3, with 7 bases that match TRBD2. This CDR3 is built from 15 residues. Per germline, CDR1 SEHNR and CDR2 FQNEAQ (reference sequence). The trim removed 3 bases at V and 4 bases at J, leaving 7 bases unmatched.

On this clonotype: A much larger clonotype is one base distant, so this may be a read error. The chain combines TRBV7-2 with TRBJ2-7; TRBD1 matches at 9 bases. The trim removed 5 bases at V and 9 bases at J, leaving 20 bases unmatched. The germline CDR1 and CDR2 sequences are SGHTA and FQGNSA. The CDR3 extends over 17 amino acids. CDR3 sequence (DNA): TGTGCCAGCAGCCCCCCCGACAGGGGGAAATCGGGTCTGTTGCAGTACTTC. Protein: CASSPPDRGKSGLLQYF.

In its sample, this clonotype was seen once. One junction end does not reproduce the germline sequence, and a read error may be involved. CDR3 DNA sequence: TGTGCCAGCAGCTTGGGAAGTCTTATCTACGAGCAGTACTTC. The encoded protein is CASSLGSLIYEQYF. J is TRBJ2-7 and V is TRBV5-3; D call uncertain. TRBV5-3 is an open reading frame, and its role is uncertain. This CDR3 region has 14 residues.

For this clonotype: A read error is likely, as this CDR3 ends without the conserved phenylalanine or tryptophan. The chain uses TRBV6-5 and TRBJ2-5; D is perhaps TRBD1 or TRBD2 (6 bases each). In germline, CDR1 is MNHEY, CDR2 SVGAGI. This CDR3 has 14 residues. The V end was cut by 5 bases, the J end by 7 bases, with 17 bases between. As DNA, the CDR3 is TGTGCCAGCAGTAGACTCGGGGGCACCGGGACCCAGTACTTA. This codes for CASSRLGGTGTQYL.